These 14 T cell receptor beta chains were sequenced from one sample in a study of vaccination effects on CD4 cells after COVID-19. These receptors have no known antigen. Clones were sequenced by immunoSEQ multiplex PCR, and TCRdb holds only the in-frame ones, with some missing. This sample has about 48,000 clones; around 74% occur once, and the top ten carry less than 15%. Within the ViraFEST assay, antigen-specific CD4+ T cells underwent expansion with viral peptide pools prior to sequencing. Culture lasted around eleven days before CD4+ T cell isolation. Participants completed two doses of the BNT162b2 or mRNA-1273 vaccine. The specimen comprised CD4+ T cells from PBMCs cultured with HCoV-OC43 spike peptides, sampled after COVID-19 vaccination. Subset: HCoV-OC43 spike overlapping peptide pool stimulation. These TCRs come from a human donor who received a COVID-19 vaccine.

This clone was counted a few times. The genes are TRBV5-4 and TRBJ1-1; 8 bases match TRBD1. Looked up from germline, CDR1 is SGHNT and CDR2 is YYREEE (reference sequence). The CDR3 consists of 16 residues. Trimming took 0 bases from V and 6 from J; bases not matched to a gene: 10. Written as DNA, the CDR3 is TGTGCCAGCAGCTTGGTAGGTACAGGGGGAATAGCTGAAGCTTTCTTT. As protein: CASSLVGTGGIAEAFF. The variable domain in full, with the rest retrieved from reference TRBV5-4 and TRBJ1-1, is ETGVTQSPTHLIKTRGQQVTLRCSSQSGHNTVSWYQQALGQGPQFIFQYYREEENGRGNFPPRFSGLQFPNYSSELNVNALELDDSALYLCASSLVGTGGIAEAFFGQGTRLTVV.

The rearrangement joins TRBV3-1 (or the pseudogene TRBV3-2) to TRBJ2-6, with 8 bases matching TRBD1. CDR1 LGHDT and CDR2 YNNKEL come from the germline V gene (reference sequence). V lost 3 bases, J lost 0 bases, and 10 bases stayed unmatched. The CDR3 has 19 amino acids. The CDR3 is CASSHRQGFPNSGANVLTF. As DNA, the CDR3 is TGTGCCAGCAGCCACCGACAGGGGTTCCCAAACTCTGGGGCCAACGTCCTGACTTTC.

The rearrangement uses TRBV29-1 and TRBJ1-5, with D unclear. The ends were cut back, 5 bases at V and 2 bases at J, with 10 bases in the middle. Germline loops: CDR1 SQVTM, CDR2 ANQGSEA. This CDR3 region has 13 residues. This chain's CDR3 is CSVSTPGNQPQHF. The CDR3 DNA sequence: TGCAGCGTTAGTACCCCCGGCAATCAGCCCCAGCATTTT.

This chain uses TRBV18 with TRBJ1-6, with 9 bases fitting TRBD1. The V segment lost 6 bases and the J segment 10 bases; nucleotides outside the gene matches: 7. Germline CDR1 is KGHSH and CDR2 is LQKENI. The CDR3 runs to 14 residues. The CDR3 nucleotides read TGTGCCAGCTCCTGGGACAGGGAGTCGTCACCCCTCCACTTT. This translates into CASSWDRESSPLHF.

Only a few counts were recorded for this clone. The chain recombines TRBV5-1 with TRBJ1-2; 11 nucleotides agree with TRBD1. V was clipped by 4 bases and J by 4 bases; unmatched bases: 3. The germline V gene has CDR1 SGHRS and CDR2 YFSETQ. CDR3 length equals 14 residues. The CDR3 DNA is TGCGCCAGCAGCGACGGGACAGGGGGCTATGGCTACACCTTC. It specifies CASSDGTGGYGYTF. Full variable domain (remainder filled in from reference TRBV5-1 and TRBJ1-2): KAGVTQTPRYLIKTRGQQVTLSCSPISGHRSVSWYQQTPGQGLQFLFEYFSETQRNKGNFPGRFSGRQFSNSRSEMNVSTLELGDSALYLCASSDGTGGYGYTFGSGTRLTVV.

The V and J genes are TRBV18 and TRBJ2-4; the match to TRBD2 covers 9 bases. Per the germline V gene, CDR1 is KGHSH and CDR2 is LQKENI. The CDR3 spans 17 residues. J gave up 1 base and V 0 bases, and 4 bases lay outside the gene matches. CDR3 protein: CASSPPAGGPAKNIQYF. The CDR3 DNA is TGTGCCAGCTCACCACCGGCGGGGGGGCCGGCCAAAAACATTCAGTACTTC.

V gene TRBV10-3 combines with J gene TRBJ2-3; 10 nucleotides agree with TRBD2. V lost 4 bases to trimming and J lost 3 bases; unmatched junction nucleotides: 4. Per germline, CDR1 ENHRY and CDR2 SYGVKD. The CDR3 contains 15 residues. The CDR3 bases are TGTGCCATCAGTGTCGGTAGCGGGAGGACAGATACGCAGTATTTT. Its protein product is CAISVGSGRTDTQYF.

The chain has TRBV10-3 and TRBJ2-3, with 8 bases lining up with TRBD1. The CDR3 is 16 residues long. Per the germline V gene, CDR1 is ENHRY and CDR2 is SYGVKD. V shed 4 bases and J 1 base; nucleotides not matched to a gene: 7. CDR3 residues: CAISATPGQGTDTQYF. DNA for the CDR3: TGTGCCATCAGTGCTACCCCGGGACAGGGCACAGATACGCAGTATTTT.

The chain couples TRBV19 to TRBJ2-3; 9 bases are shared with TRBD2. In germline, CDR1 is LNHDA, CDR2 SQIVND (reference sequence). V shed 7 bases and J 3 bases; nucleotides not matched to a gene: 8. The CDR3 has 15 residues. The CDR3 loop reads CASTMRLAVTDTQYF. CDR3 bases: TGTGCCAGTACAATGAGACTAGCGGTTACAGATACGCAGTATTTT.

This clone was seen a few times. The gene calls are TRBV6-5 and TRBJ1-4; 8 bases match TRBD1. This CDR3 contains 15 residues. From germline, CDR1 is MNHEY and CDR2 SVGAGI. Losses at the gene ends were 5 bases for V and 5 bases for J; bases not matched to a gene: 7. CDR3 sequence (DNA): TGTGCCAGCAGTCACGGGGGGACAGGAAATGAAAAACTGTTTTTT. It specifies CASSHGGTGNEKLFF.

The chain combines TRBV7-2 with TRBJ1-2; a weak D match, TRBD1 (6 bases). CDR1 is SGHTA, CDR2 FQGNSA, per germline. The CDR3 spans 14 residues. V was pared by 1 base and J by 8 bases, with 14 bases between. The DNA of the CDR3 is TGTGCCAGCAGCTTAGACGCAGGGGTGGGAGGCTACACCTTC. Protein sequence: CASSLDAGVGGYTF. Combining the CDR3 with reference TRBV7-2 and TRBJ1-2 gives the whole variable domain GAGVSQSPSNKVTEKGKDVELRCDPISGHTALYWYRQSLGQGLEFLIYFQGNSAPDKSGLPSDRFSAERTGGSVSTLTIQRTQQEDSAVYLCASSLDAGVGGYTFGSGTRLTVV.

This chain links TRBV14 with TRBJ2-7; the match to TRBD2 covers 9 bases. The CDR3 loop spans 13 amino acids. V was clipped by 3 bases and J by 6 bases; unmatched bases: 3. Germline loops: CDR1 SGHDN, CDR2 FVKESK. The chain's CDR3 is CASSQNSGGEQYF. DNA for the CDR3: TGTGCCAGCAGCCAGAATAGCGGGGGCGAGCAGTACTTC.

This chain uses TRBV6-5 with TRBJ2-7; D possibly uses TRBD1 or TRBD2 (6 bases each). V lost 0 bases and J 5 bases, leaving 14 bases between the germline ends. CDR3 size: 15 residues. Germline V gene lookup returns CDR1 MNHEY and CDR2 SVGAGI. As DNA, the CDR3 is TGTGCCAGCAGTTACTCGGGGGGCACCGTGGACGAGCAGTACTTC. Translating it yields CASSYSGGTVDEQYF.

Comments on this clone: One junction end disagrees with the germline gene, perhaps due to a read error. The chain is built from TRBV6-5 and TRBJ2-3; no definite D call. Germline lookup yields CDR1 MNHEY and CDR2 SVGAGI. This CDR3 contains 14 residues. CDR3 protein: CASSDSDFTDTQYF. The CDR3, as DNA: TGTGCCAGCAGTGACTCAGACTTTACAGATACGCAGTATTTT.